A selection of T cell receptor beta chains follows, all from one sample in a study of blood T cell repertoires in COVID-19. The method was immunoSEQ multiplex PCR; TCRdb's version includes in-frame clones alone and lacks a portion of them. Of about 370,000 clones in the sample, 89% were seen once. Sequencing input: peripheral blood. These receptors all come from a woman aged 25 to 39 with COVID-19, enrolled during active disease. The CDR3 runs from the conserved cysteine through the conserved F or W. Each record gives: J gene, clone size, D gene, V gene, CDR3 DNA, CDR3 protein. D genes are given only for firm matches. Clone size appears in some rows only: once, few, many, or a class for an expanded clone.

TRBJ1-3 | - | - | TRBV2 | TGTGCCAGCAGTGTGAGAGGCCAGGGAAACACCATATATTTT | CASSVRGQGNTIYF
TRBJ2-5 | once | - | TRBV6-5 | TGTGCCAGCAGTTACAATGGGGAGGAAGAGACCCAGTACTTC | CASSYNGEEETQYF
TRBJ2-1 | - | TRBD2 | TRBV2 | TGTGCCAGCAGTGAAACCCCACCGGGACTAGACCTCTGGAATGAGCAGTTCTTC | CASSETPPGLDLWNEQFF
TRBJ1-5 | - | TRBD1 | TRBV4-2 | TGTGCCAGCAGCCAAGATTACAGGGGGTTGGCACCCCAGCATTTT | CASSQDYRGLAPQHF
TRBJ2-3 | - | TRBD2 | TRBV25-1 | TGTGCCAGCAGTGATACGGGACTAGCGGGGGGCCCCACAGATACGCAGTATTTT | CASSDTGLAGGPTDTQYF
TRBJ2-1 | - | TRBD2 | TRBV11-2 | TGTGCCAGCAGCCCCCTTAGCGGGAGGGCCGGGGACAATGAGCAGTTCTTC | CASSPLSGRAGDNEQFF
TRBJ1-1 | - | TRBD1 | TRBV5-5 | TGTGCCAGCAGCTCTGACAGGGGCAGCCTGAACACTGAAGCTTTCTTT | CASSSDRGSLNTEAFF
TRBJ2-3 | - | - | TRBV4-3 | TGCGCCAGCAGCCAAGGTTCACAAAATACGCAGTATTTT | CASSQGSQNTQYF
TRBJ1-1 | - | - | TRBV9 | TGTGCCAGCAGCGTATCCGGGATGAACACTGAAGCTTTCTTT | CASSVSGMNTEAFF
TRBJ2-7 | few | - | TRBV6-5 | TGTGCCAGCAGTTACTCCCCTAGCTACGAGCAGTACTTC | CASSYSPSYEQYF
TRBJ1-2 | - | - | TRBV9 | TGTGCCAGCAGCGGTCAACAAAACTATGGCTACACCTTC | CASSGQQNYGYTF
TRBJ1-2 | - | - | TRBV5-1 | TGCGCCAGCAGCTCTAACGAAGGAGTCTATGGCTACACCTTC | CASSSNEGVYGYTF
TRBJ2-2 | - | TRBD2 | TRBV7-2 | TGTGCCAGCAGCTTAGCTAGCGGGGGGGTTTACACCGGGGAGCTGTTTTTT | CASSLASGGVYTGELFF
TRBJ1-6 | - | TRBD1 | TRBV6-6 | TGTGCCACCAGACACAGACAGGGGGGTTCACCCCTCCACTTT | CATRHRQGGSPLHF
TRBJ2-2 | - | TRBD2 | TRBV9 | TGTGCCAGCAGCGGCCTTGTGGTGGGGACTACGAACACCGGGGAGCTGTTTTTT | CASSGLVVGTTNTGELFF
TRBJ1-1 | once | TRBD1 | TRBV28 | TGTGCCAGCACCTACAGGGGTGCGGCTTTCTTT | CASTYRGAAFF
TRBJ2-7 | few | TRBD1 | TRBV7-9 | TGTGCCAGCAGCCCGACAGGGGCCTACGAGCAGTACTTC | CASSPTGAYEQYF
TRBJ1-1 | - | - | TRBV19 | TGTGCCAGCACTAAAGGGGTCACTGAAGCTTTCTTT | CASTKGVTEAFF
TRBJ2-1 | - | - | TRBV2 | TGTGCCAGCGGAACAGGGTACAATGAGCAGTTCTTC | CASGTGYNEQFF
TRBJ2-1 | - | - | TRBV10-3 | TGTGCCATCAGAGGGAGCCACTACAATGAGCAGTTCTTC | CAIRGSHYNEQFF
TRBJ2-5 | - | TRBD1 | TRBV25-1 | TGTGCCAGCAGTGACGCAGAGACAGGGGCAGAGACCCAGTACTTC | CASSDAETGAETQYF
TRBJ1-6 | - | TRBD1 | TRBV19 | TGTGCCAGTAGTAGGGGGACAGAGACATATTCACCCCTCCACTTT | CASSRGTETYSPLHF
TRBJ2-5 | - | TRBD2 | TRBV25-1 | TGTGCCAGCAGTGACCCCCCAGATAGACTAGCGGACCAAGAGACCCAGTACTTC | CASSDPPDRLADQETQYF
TRBJ2-5 | once | TRBD1 | TRBV11-3 | TGTGCCAGCCGGTACGCCCGGACAGGTACAGAGACCCAGTACTTC | CASRYARTGTETQYF